This record covers a single T cell receptor (beta chain). Its target is unknown. From germline, CDR1 is SQVTM and CDR2 ANQGSEA. The CDR3 extends over 14 amino acids. Trimming took off 0 bases at V and 10 bases at J, with 16 bases between the two ends. In the original analysis: Filtering differed because ImmunoSEQ produced junction-only sequences that carried no quality scores. The repertoire was sequenced with immunoSEQ multiplex PCR; TCRdb's copy has only in-frame clones and lacks some. That table is the source of V, J and clone size, and D and trimming were worked out from the DNA. The sample gives hundreds of thousands of clones, 95% to 97% of which show up once; about 0.12% is in the top ten. It was CD45RO-negative cells, positively selected for CCR7, that made up naive CD8 cells, with terminally differentiated effector memory CD45RA+ cells excluded. All of the donors resided in Nashville, Tennessee, and each was a Caucasian adult.

The data belong to a study of shared clonotypes between healthy human individuals. Study-level findings and limits: Though the depth was large, rarefaction showed that sorted-subset sequencing was incomplete. What limited the represented genetic and exposure-history diversity was the small number of donors.

This clonotype was obtained from a woman in her 30s in good health. This chain connects TRBV29-1 to TRBJ2-1; D gene uncertain. Sequencing used naive CD8+ T cells sorted from blood. CDR3 bases: TGCAGCGTTGAAGAGGGAAGAGGCCTCAGGGAGCAGTTCTTC. Residues: CSVEEGRGLREQFF.